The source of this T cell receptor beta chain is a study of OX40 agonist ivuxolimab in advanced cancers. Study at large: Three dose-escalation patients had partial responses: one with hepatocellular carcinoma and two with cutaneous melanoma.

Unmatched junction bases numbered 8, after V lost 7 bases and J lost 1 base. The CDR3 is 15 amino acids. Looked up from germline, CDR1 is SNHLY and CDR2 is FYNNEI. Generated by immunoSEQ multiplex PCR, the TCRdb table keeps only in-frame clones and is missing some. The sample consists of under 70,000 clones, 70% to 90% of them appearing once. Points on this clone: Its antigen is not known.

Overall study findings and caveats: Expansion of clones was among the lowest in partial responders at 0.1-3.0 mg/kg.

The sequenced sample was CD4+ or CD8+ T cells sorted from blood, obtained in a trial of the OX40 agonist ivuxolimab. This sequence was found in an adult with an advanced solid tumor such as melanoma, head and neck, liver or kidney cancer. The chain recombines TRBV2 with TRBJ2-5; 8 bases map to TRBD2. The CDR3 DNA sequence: TGTGCCAGCACTGTTAGCGGGACACCCCAAGAGACCCAGTACTTC. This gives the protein CASTVSGTPQETQYF.